These 32 T cell receptor beta chains were sequenced from one sample in a study of human T cells and chemical hapten exposure. Time point here: patch test 1, 2 weeks after DPC sensitization. Treatment reported: therapeutic diphenylcyclopropenone sensitization with weekly scalp DPC. Each CDR3 protein is one row after TCRdb ran MiXCR on the RACE reads. The sample has about 360,000 distinct CDR3 sequences, approximately 6.9% seen once. The starting material was whole blood, obtained in connection with sensitization to the hapten diphenylcyclopropenone (DPC). Receptors originate from a young woman with alopecia areata. Some clones in this sample may be carry-over from other donors' samples.

CDR3 in DNA: TGTGCTAGTGGTTTGGACATCTACGAGCAGTACTTC. This encodes CASGLDIYEQYF. The chain uses TRBV12-5 and TRBJ2-7; D gene unclear. Germline CDR1 is LGHNT and CDR2 is FRNRAP. Trimming pared 1 base from V and 3 bases from J, leaving 4 bases between. There are 12 residues in the CDR3.

This clonotype was detected only a few times. The chain is built from TRBV28 and TRBJ1-1, with D possibly TRBD1 on 6 matching bases. Germline CDR1 reads MDHEN; CDR2 reads SYDVKM. Trimming pared 7 bases from V and 4 bases from J, leaving 10 bases between. The CDR3 is 12 residues long. CDR3 nucleotides: TGTGCCAGCAAAGAGGGGGGCACTGAAGCTTTCTTT. Translating it yields CASKEGGTEAFF. Complete variable domain (other parts from reference TRBV28 and TRBJ1-1): DVKVTQSSRYLVKRTGEKVFLECVQDMDHENMFWYRQDPGLGLRLIYFSYDVKMKEKGDIPEGYSVSREKKERFSLILESASTNQTSMYLCASKEGGTEAFFGQGTRLTVV.

V and J are TRBV6-6 and TRBJ1-5; unclear D gene. The CDR3 runs to 13 residues. From germline, CDR1 is MNHNY and CDR2 SVGAGI (reference sequence). The ends were cut back, 5 bases at V and 0 bases at J, with 5 bases in the middle. The CDR3 DNA reads as TGTGCCAGCAGTCGATATAGCAATCAGCCCCAGCATTTT. Its protein product is CASSRYSNQPQHF.

The chain is built from TRBV6-2 or TRBV6-3 and TRBJ2-1; no reliable D call. The CDR3 totals 14 residues. Germline assignment: CDR1 MNHEY and CDR2 SVGEGT. V lost 7 bases to trimming and J lost 2 bases, with 12 bases between them. The CDR3 DNA reads TGTGCCAGCACCCGTGGCCCCCCCTACAATGAGCAGTTCTTC. It codes for CASTRGPPYNEQFF.

This clonotype has ten or more counts. The rearrangement links TRBV5-1 to TRBJ2-3; D is possibly TRBD2 (6 bases). V lost 4 bases and J 4 bases, leaving 10 bases between the germline ends. Germline V CDR1 and CDR2: SGHRS, YFSETQ. The CDR3 consists of 13 residues. Written as DNA, the CDR3 is TGCGCCAGCAGCGCTAGCGTCGCAGATACGCAGTATTTT. Protein sequence: CASSASVADTQYF.

In its sample, this clonotype was seen many times. The rearrangement links TRBV6-2 or TRBV6-3 to TRBJ2-5; D call uncertain. The CDR3 covers 13 residues. Germline lookup yields CDR1 MNHEY and CDR2 SVGEGT. V gave up 6 bases and J gave up 1 base, with 9 bases separating them. CDR3 sequence: CASSLLIQETQYF. The CDR3 coding sequence is TGTGCCAGCAGCCTTCTGATCCAAGAGACCCAGTACTTC.

The table lists this clonotype with many counts. The junction differs from germline at one of its ends, possibly a read error. The chain has TRBV6-5 and TRBJ1-2; tentatively, D is TRBD1 (6 bases). Germline assignment: CDR1 MNHEY and CDR2 SVGAGI. This CDR3 has 13 residues. CDR3 sequence: CATSRTAYYGYTF. The CDR3 bases are TGTGCCACCAGTAGGACAGCTTACTATGGCTACACCTTC.

The CDR3 loop is CASRGIVGYTF. Written as DNA, the CDR3 is TGTGCCAGCCGCGGGATCGTGGGCTACACCTTC. This sequence joins TRBV9 and TRBJ1-2, with D unresolved. Germline V gene sequence: CDR1 SGDLS, CDR2 YYNGEE. Trimming cost V 7 bases and J 8 bases, with 12 bases left between them. The CDR3 extends over 11 amino acids. The full variable domain, rest sourced from reference TRBV9 and TRBJ1-2, is DSGVTQTPKHLITATGQRVTLRCSPRSGDLSVYWYQQSLDQGLQFLIQYYNGEERAKGNILERFSAQQFPDLHSELNLSSLELGDSALYFCASRGIVGYTFGSGTRLTVV.

There are a few counts of this clonotype. The rearrangement links TRBV25-1 to TRBJ1-2; D is uncertain. The germline gives CDR1 MGHDK, CDR2 SYGVNS. Trimming stripped 1 base from V and 5 bases from J, with 17 bases between. The CDR3 loop spans 16 amino acids. CDR3 DNA sequence: TGTGCCAGCAGTGAATTCTATCCGGACGGGCCTTATGGCTACACCTTC. This translates into CASSEFYPDGPYGYTF.

This clonotype was counted only a few times. J is TRBJ2-5 and V is TRBV12-3 or TRBV12-4; D may be TRBD2 (6 bases). The CDR3 is made up of 14 amino acids. In DNA form, the CDR3 reads TGTGCTACCACACCCGGGGTCCGGGGGGAGACCCAGTACTTC. As protein: CATTPGVRGETQYF.

The table lists this clonotype with many counts. This chain connects TRBV6-2 or TRBV6-3 to TRBJ2-1; D might be TRBD1 or TRBD2, each matching 6 bases. CDR3 length: 14 amino acids. Germline CDR1 and CDR2: MNHEY and SVGEGT. Between the trimmed V and J ends, which lost 10 bases and 5 bases, there was a span of 18 bases. The CDR3 spells CATREGGSDNEQFF. DNA for the CDR3: TGTGCCACTCGCGAGGGGGGTTCGGACAATGAGCAGTTCTTC.

This clonotype was seen ten or more times. The J gene is TRBJ2-6, the V gene TRBV11-2; D unresolved. This CDR3 region has 16 residues. Germline loops: CDR1 SGHAT, CDR2 FQNNGV. V lost 8 bases to trimming and J lost 0 bases, with 14 bases between them. CDR3 in amino acids: CASGIRAHSGANVLTF. The CDR3 nucleotides read TGTGCCAGCGGAATACGGGCTCACTCTGGGGCCAACGTCCTGACTTTC.

The rearrangement links TRBV5-4 to TRBJ2-3; TRBD1 is a possible D gene (5 bases). CDR1 is SGHNT and CDR2 is YYREEE in the germline V gene (reference sequence). V was shortened by 4 bases and J by 0 bases, with 15 bases between the two germline ends. CDR3 size: 16 residues. DNA for the CDR3: TGTGCCAGCAGCCTCGACAGCTCTCCTAGCACAGATACGCAGTATTTT. The encoded protein is CASSLDSSPSTDTQYF.

This clonotype was detected ten times or more. The chain links TRBV25-1 to TRBJ2-4; 8 bases align to TRBD2. The junction had 13 bases not matched to a gene; V was cut back by 6 bases and J by 0 bases. The CDR3 consists of 18 residues. CDR1 is MGHDK and CDR2 is SYGVNS in the germline V gene. CDR3 in amino acids: CASSPLSGGPVAKNIQYF. The CDR3 bases are TGTGCCAGCAGCCCTCTGAGCGGGGGTCCAGTAGCCAAAAACATTCAGTACTTC.

This clonotype was seen at least ten times. V and J are TRBV5-5 and TRBJ2-5; 8 bases agree with TRBD2. The germline V gene encodes CDR1 SGHKS and CDR2 YYEKEE (reference sequence). V lost 1 base to trimming and J lost 2 bases; unmatched junction nucleotides: 4. The CDR3 extends over 15 amino acids. CDR3 sequence (DNA): TGTGCCAGCAGCTTGCCCTTAGCGGGGCAAGAGACCCAGTACTTC. This gives the protein CASSLPLAGQETQYF.

This clonotype has just a few counts. J is TRBJ2-1 and V is TRBV6-5, with 9 nucleotides matching TRBD2. Trimming removed 0 bases from V and 9 bases from J; junction bases left unmatched: 9. The CDR3 runs to 16 residues. The germline gives CDR1 MNHEY, CDR2 SVGAGI. CDR3 in DNA: TGTGCCAGCAGTTACTCTGGTGGCGGGGGGGGGAGTGAGCAGTTCTTC. It yields the protein CASSYSGGGGGSEQFF.

This clonotype was counted many times. CDR3 nucleotide sequence: TGTGCCAGCAGCCCGGGGGACAGGGGAGGCACTGAAGCTTTCTTT. This codes for CASSPGDRGGTEAFF. The chain links TRBV7-3 to TRBJ1-1; 10 nucleotides align to TRBD1. The CDR3 has 15 amino acids. CDR1 SGHTA and CDR2 FQGTGA come from the germline V gene. J gave up 4 bases and V 5 bases, and 7 bases lay outside the gene matches.

This rearrangement joins TRBV13 to TRBJ2-1; D tentatively reads TRBD1 or TRBD2 (5 bases each). Germline CDR1 and CDR2: PRHDT and FYEKMQ (reference sequence). Between the trimmed V and J ends, which lost 2 bases and 0 bases, there was a span of 11 bases. The CDR3 extends over 16 amino acids. The CDR3: CASSLLSGGSYNEQFF. The CDR3 DNA sequence: TGTGCCAGCAGCTTACTGTCTGGGGGCTCCTACAATGAGCAGTTCTTC. Complete variable domain (other parts from reference TRBV13 and TRBJ2-1): AAGVIQSPRHLIKEKRETATLKCYPIPRHDTVYWYQQGPGQDPQFLISFYEKMQSDKGSIPDRFSAQQFSDYHSELNMSSLELGDSALYFCASSLLSGGSYNEQFFGPGTRLTVL.

This clonotype has only a few counts. The chain employs TRBV12-3 or TRBV12-4 and TRBJ1-2; tentatively, D is TRBD1 (5 bases). V was shortened by 6 bases and J by 8 bases, with 13 bases between the two germline ends. CDR3 length equals 12 residues. The CDR3 nucleotides read TGTGCCAGCAGCCTTCGGGGGACCGGCTACACCTTC. Amino acids: CASSLRGTGYTF.

The V and J genes are TRBV20-1 and TRBJ1-1; perhaps TRBD1 as D (6 bases). CDR3 length: 15 amino acids. Trimming removed 6 bases at V and 1 base at J, with 18 bases between. The germline CDR1 and CDR2 sequences are DFQATT and SNEGSKA (reference sequence). CDR3 bases: TGCAGTGCCCCGATCCGACAGGACGCGAACACTGAAGCTTTCTTT. The encoded protein is CSAPIRQDANTEAFF.

The chain uses TRBV18 and TRBJ1-1, with no clear D. From germline, CDR1 is KGHSH and CDR2 LQKENI. V was trimmed by 1 base and J by 3 bases, leaving 6 bases between them. This CDR3 has 13 residues. The DNA of the CDR3 is TGTGCCAGCTCACCACAGAGGGACACTGAAGCTTTCTTT. It encodes CASSPQRDTEAFF.

This clonotype was found a few times. This chain joins TRBV29-1 and TRBJ2-1, with 12 bases identical to TRBD2. CDR1 is SQVTM and CDR2 is ANQGSEA in the germline V gene. This CDR3 has 17 amino acids. Trimming cost V 6 bases and J 0 bases; bases outside gene matches: 9. CDR3 loop: CSVLLAGGPGSYNEQFF. The DNA of the CDR3 is TGCAGCGTCCTGCTAGCGGGGGGGCCGGGCTCCTACAATGAGCAGTTCTTC.

This clonotype was observed at least ten times. The V gene is TRBV27, the J gene TRBJ2-1, with 9 bases fitting TRBD2. CDR1 MNHEY and CDR2 SMNVEV come from the germline V gene (reference sequence). CDR3 size: 15 residues. V was clipped by 3 bases and J by 3 bases; unmatched bases: 3. The CDR3 loop reads CASSLLAGSYNEQFF. The CDR3 region has the DNA TGTGCCAGCAGTTTGCTAGCGGGGAGCTACAATGAGCAGTTCTTC.

The chain uses TRBV7-6 and TRBJ2-3; D is possibly TRBD1 (7 bases). V shed 1 base and J shed 0 bases, with 17 bases lying between them. Germline CDR1 SGHVS, CDR2 FNYEAQ. The CDR3 consists of 18 residues. CDR3 in DNA: TGTGCCAGCAGCTTAGGTAAAGCGACAGGGACTAGCACAGATACGCAGTATTTT. Amino acids: CASSLGKATGTSTDTQYF. Combining the CDR3 with reference TRBV7-6 and TRBJ2-3 gives the whole variable domain GAGVSQSPRYKVTKRGQDVALRCDPISGHVSLYWYRQALGQGPEFLTYFNYEAQQDKSGLPNDRFSAERPEGSISTLTIQRTEQRDSAMYRCASSLGKATGTSTDTQYFGPGTRLTVL.

This clonotype was counted many times. V gene TRBV19 combines with J gene TRBJ2-7; D ambiguous. The length of the CDR3 is 15 residues. Germline CDR1 is LNHDA and CDR2 is SQIVND (reference sequence). V lost 6 bases and J lost 0, with 15 bases in between. The CDR3 here is CASSLSGLGSYEQYF. DNA for the CDR3: TGTGCCAGTAGCCTGTCCGGCTTGGGCTCCTACGAGCAGTACTTC.

This clonotype was seen ten or more times. V gene TRBV29-1 combines with J gene TRBJ2-1, with 9 positions matching TRBD1. The CDR3 extends over 15 amino acids. Germline V lookup: CDR1 SQVTM, CDR2 ANQGSEA. After removal of 6 bases from V and 7 bases from J, the junction contained 13 bases not matched to a gene. CDR3: CSVPTGTGLGNEQFF. In DNA, the CDR3 is TGCAGCGTCCCAACCGGGACAGGGTTAGGGAATGAGCAGTTCTTC.

This clonotype was recorded many times. The rearrangement uses TRBV27 and TRBJ1-1, with 7 bases lining up with TRBD1. V lost 8 bases to trimming and J lost 1 base; unmatched junction nucleotides: 13. Germline CDR1 and CDR2: MNHEY and SMNVEV (reference sequence). The CDR3 is 16 amino acids. The CDR3 DNA follows: TGTGCCAGCCTCGTAATAGGCTGGACAGGGAACACTGAAGCTTTCTTT. Translating gives CASLVIGWTGNTEAFF.

This clonotype has at least ten counts. The chain combines TRBV7-9 with TRBJ1-2; D is unresolved. The CDR3 sequence is 13 residues long. Germline V lookup: CDR1 SEHNR, CDR2 FQNEAQ (reference sequence). V lost 1 base and J lost 6, with 9 bases in between. Here the CDR3 reads CASSLGVNDGYTF. The CDR3 DNA follows: TGTGCCAGCAGCTTAGGGGTAAACGATGGCTACACCTTC. The full variable domain, in which reference TRBV7-9 and TRBJ1-2 provide the parts outside the CDR3, is DTGVSQNPRHKITKRGQNVTFRCDPISEHNRLYWYRQTLGQGPEFLTYFQNEAQLEKSRLLSDRFSAERPKGSFSTLEIQRTEQGDSAMYLCASSLGVNDGYTFGSGTRLTVV.

The chain recombines TRBV12-3 or TRBV12-4 with TRBJ2-3; 9 bases align to TRBD2. The CDR3 extends over 18 amino acids. Germline trimming cut 4 bases from V and 4 bases from J; bases unmatched to any gene: 15. Here the CDR3 DNA reads TGTGCCAGCAGTTCCTTGGGTAGGGGACTAGCTGTTTCAGATACGCAGTATTTT. Translating it yields CASSSLGRGLAVSDTQYF.

This clonotype was found a few times. The chain is built from TRBV7-9 and TRBJ1-6; TRBD1 matches 7 bases. The germline V gene has CDR1 SEHNR and CDR2 FQNEAQ (reference sequence). The CDR3 runs 17 residues. V shed 1 base, J shed 1 base, and the junction held 4 bases outside the gene matches. The CDR3 nucleotides are TGTGCCAGCAGCTTAGGAGACAGGGTTTCCTATAATTCACCCCTCCACTTT. It encodes CASSLGDRVSYNSPLHF.

The table lists this clonotype with many counts. This sequence joins TRBV7-2 and TRBJ2-5; D uncertain. V gave up 2 bases and J gave up 5 bases, with 6 bases separating them. The CDR3 is 12 amino acids. Germline V gives CDR1 SGHTA, CDR2 FQGNSA. CDR3: CASSLTVETQYF. The DNA of the CDR3 is TGTGCCAGCAGCTTAACGGTGGAGACCCAGTACTTC.

J is TRBJ2-2 and V is TRBV12-3 or TRBV12-4; TRBD1 matches at 8 bases. The trim removed 3 bases at V and 7 bases at J, leaving 7 bases unmatched. The length of the CDR3 is 15 residues. CDR3 DNA sequence: TGTGCCAGCAGTTTTTATCAGGGGGCGGACGGGGAGCTGTTTTTT. Residues: CASSFYQGADGELFF.